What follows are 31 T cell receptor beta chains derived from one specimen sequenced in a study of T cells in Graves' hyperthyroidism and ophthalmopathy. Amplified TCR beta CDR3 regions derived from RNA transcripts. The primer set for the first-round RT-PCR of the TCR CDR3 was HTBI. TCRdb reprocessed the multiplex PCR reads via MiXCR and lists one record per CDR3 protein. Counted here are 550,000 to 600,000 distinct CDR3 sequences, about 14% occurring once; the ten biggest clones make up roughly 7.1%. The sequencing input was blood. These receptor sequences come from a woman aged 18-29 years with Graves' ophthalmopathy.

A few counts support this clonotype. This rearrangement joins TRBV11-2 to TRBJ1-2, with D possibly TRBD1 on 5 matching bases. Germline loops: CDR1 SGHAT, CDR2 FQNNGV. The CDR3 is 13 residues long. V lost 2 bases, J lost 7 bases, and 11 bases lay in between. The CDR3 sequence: CASSLLPQGGYTF. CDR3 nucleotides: TGTGCCAGCAGCTTATTACCCCAGGGTGGCTACACCTTC.

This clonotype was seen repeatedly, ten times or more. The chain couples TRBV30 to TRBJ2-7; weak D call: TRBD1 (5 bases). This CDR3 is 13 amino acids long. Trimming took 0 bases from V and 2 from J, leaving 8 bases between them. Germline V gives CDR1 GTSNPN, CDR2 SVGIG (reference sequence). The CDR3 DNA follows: TGTGCCTGGAGTGTAGGGGTCACCTACGAGCAGTACTTC. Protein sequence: CAWSVGVTYEQYF.

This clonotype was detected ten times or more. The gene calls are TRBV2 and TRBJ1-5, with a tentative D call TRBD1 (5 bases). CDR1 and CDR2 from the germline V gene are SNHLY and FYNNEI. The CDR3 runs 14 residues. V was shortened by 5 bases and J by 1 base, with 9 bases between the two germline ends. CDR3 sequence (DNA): TGTGCCAGCAGTAAAGACAGCAGCAATCAGCCCCAGCATTTT. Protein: CASSKDSSNQPQHF.

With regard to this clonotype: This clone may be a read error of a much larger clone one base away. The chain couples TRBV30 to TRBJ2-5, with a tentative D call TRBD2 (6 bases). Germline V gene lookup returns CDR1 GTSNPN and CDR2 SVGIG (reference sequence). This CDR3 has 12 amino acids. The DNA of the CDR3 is TGTGTCTGGAGTGTGACGTCTAGCGCACAGTACTTC. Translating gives CVWSVTSSAQYF.

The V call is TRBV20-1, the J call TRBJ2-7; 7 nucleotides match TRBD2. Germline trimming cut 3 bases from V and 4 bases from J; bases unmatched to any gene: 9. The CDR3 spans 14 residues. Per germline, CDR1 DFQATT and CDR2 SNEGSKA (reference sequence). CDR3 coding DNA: TGCAGTGCTAGTGGGGGGAGGGCCTTATACGAGCAGTACTTC. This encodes CSASGGRALYEQYF.

The CDR3 loop is CASSQSRGWEQYF. The CDR3 coding sequence is TGCGCCAGCAGCCAATCGCGCGGGTGGGAGCAGTACTTC. The chain carries TRBV4-3 and TRBJ2-7, with TRBD2 as a possible D gene (5 bases). The CDR3 runs 13 residues. V was trimmed by 2 bases and J by 7 bases, leaving 12 bases between them. Germline loops: CDR1 LGHNA, CDR2 YSLEER.

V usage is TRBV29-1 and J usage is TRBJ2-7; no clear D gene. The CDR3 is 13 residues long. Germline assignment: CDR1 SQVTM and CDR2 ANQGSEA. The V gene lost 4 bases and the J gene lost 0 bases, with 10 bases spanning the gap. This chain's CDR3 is CSVGQEISYEQYF. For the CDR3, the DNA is TGCAGCGTTGGCCAGGAGATCTCCTACGAGCAGTACTTC.

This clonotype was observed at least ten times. The CDR3 sequence is CASSNSGKEVETQYF. In nucleotides, the CDR3 is TGTGCCAGCAGTAATAGCGGAAAGGAGGTAGAGACCCAGTACTTC. The V and J genes are TRBV28 and TRBJ2-5; tentative D call: TRBD2 (6 bases). The CDR3 is made up of 15 amino acids. The germline V gene encodes CDR1 MDHEN and CDR2 SYDVKM. V was clipped by 5 bases and J by 4 bases, with 17 bases between them.

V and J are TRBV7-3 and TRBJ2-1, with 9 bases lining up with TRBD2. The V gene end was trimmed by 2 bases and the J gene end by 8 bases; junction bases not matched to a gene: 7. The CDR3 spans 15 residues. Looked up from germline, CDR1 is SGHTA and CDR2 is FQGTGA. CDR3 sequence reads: CASSLGSGSIDEQFF. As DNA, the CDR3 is TGTGCCAGCAGCTTAGGTAGCGGGAGCATAGATGAGCAGTTCTTC.

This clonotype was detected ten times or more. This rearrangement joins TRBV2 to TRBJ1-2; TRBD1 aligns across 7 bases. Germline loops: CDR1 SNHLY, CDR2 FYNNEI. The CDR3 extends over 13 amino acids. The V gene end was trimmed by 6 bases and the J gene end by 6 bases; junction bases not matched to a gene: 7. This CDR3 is CASRRQGLHGYTF. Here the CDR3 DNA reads TGTGCCAGCAGGAGACAGGGTCTGCATGGCTACACCTTC.

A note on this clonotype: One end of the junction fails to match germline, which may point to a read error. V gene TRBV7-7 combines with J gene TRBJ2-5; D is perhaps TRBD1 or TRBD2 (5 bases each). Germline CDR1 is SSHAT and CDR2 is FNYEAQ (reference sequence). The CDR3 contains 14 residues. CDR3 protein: CASSRGPIQETQYF. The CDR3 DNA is TGTGCTAGCAGCCGGGGACCAATACAAGAGACCCAGTACTTC.

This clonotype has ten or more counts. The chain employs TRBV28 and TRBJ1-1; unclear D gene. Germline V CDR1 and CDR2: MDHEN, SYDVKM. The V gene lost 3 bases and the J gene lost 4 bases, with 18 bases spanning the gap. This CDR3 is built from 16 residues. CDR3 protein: CASSFPGRILSTEAFF. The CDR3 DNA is TGTGCCAGCAGTTTCCCCGGACGGATTCTCAGCACTGAAGCTTTCTTT.

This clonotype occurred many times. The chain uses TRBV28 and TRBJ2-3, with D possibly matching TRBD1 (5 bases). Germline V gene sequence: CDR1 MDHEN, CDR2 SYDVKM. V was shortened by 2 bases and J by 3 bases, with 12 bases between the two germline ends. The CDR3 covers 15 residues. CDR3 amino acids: CASSLTGAVTDTQYF. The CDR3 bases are TGTGCCAGCAGTTTAACTGGGGCCGTGACAGATACGCAGTATTTT.

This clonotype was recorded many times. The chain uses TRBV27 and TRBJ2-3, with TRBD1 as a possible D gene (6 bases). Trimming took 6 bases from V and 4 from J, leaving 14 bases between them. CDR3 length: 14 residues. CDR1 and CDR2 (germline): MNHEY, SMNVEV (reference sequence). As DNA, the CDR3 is TGTGCCAGCAGGGGCCAGGGGCCCCCAGATACGCAGTATTTT. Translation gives CASRGQGPPDTQYF.

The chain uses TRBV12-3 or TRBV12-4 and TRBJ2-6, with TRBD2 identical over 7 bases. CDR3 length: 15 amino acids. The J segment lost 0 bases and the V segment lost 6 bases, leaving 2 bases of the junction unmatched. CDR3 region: CASRRGGSGANVLTF. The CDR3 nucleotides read TGTGCCAGCAGGCGCGGGGGCTCTGGGGCCAACGTCCTGACTTTC.

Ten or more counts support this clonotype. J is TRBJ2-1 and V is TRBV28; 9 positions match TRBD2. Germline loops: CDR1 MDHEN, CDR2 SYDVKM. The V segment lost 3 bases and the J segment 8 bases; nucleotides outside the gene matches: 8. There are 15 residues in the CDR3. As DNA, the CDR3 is TGTGCCAGCAGTTTCGTGCGGGAGGGCGGGTATGAGCAGTTCTTC. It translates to CASSFVREGGYEQFF.

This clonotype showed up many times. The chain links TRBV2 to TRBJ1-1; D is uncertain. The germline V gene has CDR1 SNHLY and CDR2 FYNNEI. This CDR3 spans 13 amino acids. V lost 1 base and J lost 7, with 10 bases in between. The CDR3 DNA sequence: TGTGCCAGCAGTGAAGATGGAGGGTTTGAAGCTTTCTTT. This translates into CASSEDGGFEAFF. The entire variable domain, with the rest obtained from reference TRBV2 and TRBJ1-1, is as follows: EPEVTQTPSHQVTQMGQEVILRCVPISNHLYFYWYRQILGQKVEFLVSFYNNEISEKSEIFDDQFSVERPDGSNFTLKIRSTKLEDSAMYFCASSEDGGFEAFFGQGTRLTVV.

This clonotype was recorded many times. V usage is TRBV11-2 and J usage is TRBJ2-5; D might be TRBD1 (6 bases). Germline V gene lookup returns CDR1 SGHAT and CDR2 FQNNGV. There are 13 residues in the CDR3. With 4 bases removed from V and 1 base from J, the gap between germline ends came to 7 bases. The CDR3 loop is CASSWTAQETQYF. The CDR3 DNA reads TGTGCCAGCAGCTGGACAGCCCAAGAGACCCAGTACTTC.

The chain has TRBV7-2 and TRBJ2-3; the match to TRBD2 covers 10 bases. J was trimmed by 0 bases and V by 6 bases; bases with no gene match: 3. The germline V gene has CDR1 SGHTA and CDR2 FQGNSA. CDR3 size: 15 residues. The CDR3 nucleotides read TGTGCCAGCAGGCTGACTAGCGGGAGCACAGATACGCAGTATTTT. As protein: CASRLTSGSTDTQYF.

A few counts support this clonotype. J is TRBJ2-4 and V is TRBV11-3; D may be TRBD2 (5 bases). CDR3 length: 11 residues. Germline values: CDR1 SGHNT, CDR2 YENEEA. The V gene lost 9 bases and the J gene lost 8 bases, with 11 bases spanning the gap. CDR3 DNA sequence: TGTGCCAGTACCCGGGGTCACATTCAGTACTTC. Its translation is CASTRGHIQYF.

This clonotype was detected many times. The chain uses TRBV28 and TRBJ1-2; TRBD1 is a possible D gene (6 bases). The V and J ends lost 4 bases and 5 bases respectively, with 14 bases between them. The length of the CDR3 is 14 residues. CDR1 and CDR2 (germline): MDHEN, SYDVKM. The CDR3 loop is CASSWARQDYGYTF. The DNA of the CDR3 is TGTGCCAGCAGTTGGGCTCGACAGGATTATGGCTACACCTTC.

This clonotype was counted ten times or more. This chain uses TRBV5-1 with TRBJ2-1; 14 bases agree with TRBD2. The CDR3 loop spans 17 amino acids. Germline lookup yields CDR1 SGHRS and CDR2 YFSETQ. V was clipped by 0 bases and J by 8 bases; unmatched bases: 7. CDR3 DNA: TGCGCCAGCAGCTTGGACAGGACTAGCGGGAGGTATGATGAGCAGTTCTTC. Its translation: CASSLDRTSGRYDEQFF.

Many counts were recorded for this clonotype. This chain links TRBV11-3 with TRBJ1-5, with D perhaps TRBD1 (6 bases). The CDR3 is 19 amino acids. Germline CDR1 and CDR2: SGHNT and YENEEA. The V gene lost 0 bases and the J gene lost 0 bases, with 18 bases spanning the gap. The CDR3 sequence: CASSLDVPTNRASNQPQHF. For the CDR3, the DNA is TGTGCCAGCAGCTTAGACGTCCCTACTAACAGGGCTAGCAATCAGCCCCAGCATTTT.

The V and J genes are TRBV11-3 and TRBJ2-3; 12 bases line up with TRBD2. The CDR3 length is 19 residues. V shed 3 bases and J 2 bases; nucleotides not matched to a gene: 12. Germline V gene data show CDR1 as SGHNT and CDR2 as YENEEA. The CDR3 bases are TGTGCCAGCAGCTTTACCCTTCGGCTAGCGGGAGGGCCCACAGATACGCAGTATTTT. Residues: CASSFTLRLAGGPTDTQYF.

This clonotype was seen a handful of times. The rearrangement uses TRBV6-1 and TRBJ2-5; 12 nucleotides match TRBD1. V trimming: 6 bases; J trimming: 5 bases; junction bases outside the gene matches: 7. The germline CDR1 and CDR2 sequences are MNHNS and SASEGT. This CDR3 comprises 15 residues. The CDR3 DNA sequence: TGTGCCAGCAGCGGGGACAGGGGGCGTTACGAGACCCAGTACTTC. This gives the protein CASSGDRGRYETQYF.

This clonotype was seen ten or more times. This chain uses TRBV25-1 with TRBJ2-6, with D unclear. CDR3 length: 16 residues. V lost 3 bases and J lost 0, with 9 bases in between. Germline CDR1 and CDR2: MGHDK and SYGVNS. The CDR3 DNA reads TGTGCCAGCAGTGATCCAGTGAGCTCTGGGGCCAACGTCCTGACTTTC. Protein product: CASSDPVSSGANVLTF.

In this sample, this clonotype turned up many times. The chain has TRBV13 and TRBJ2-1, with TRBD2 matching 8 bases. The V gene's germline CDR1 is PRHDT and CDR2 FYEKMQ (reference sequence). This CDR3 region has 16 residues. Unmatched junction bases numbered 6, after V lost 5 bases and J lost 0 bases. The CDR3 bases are TGTGCCAGCAGCCCTACTAGCGGCTACTCCTACAATGAGCAGTTCTTC. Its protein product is CASSPTSGYSYNEQFF. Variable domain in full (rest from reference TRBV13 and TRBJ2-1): AAGVIQSPRHLIKEKRETATLKCYPIPRHDTVYWYQQGPGQDPQFLISFYEKMQSDKGSIPDRFSAQQFSDYHSELNMSSLELGDSALYFCASSPTSGYSYNEQFFGPGTRLTVL.

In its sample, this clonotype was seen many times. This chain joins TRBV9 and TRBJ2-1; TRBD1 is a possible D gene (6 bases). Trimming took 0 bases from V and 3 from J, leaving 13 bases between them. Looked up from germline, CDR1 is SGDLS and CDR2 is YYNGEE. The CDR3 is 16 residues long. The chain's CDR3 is CASSVATAGDYNEQFF. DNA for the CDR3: TGTGCCAGCAGCGTAGCGACGGCAGGGGACTACAATGAGCAGTTCTTC.

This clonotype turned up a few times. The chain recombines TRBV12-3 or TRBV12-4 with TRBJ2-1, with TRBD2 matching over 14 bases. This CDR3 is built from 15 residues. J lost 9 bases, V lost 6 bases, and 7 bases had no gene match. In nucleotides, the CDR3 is TGTGCCAGCAGCAGACTAGCGGGAGGGCGTATTGAGCAGTTCTTC. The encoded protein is CASSRLAGGRIEQFF.

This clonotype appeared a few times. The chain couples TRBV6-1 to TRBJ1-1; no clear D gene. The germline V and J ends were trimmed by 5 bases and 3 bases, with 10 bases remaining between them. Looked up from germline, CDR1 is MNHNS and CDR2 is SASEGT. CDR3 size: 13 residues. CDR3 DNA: TGTGCCAGCAGTAGCAATGCGGACACTGAAGCTTTCTTT. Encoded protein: CASSSNADTEAFF.

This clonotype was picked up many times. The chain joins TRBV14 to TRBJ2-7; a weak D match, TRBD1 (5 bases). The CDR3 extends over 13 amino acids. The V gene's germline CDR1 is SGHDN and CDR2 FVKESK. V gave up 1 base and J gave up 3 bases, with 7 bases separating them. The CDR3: CASSQGTNYEQYF. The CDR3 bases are TGTGCCAGCAGCCAAGGGACAAACTACGAGCAGTACTTC.